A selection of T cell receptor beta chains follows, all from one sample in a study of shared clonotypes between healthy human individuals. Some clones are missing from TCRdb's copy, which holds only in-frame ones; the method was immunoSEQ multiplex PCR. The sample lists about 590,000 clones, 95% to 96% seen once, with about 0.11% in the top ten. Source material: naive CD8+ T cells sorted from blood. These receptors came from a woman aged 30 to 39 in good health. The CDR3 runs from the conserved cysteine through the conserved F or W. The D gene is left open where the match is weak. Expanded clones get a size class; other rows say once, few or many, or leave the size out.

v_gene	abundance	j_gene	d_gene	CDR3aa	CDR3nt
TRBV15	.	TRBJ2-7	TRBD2	CATSYTSGSDEQYF	TGTGCCACCTCCTACACTAGCGGGAGCGACGAGCAGTACTTC
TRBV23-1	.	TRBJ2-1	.	CASSQSMADEQFF	TGCGCCAGCAGTCAATCGATGGCTGATGAGCAGTTCTTC
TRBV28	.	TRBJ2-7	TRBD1	CASSLSRDRDYEQYF	TGTGCCAGCAGTTTATCGAGGGACAGAGACTACGAGCAGTACTTC
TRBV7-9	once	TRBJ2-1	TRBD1	CASRDRGEEQFF	TGTGCCAGCAGGGACAGGGGAGAGGAGCAGTTCTTC
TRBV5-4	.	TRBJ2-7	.	CASSLVSGHEQYF	TGTGCCAGCAGCTTGGTTTCGGGCCACGAGCAGTACTTC
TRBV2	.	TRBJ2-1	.	CASSWTALGIVEQFF	TGTGCCAGCAGCTGGACAGCGCTCGGGATTGTTGAGCAGTTCTTC
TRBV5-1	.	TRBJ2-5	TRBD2	CASSLDPSGSRGETQYF	TGCGCCAGCAGCTTGGATCCTAGCGGGTCGAGAGGTGAGACCCAGTACTTC
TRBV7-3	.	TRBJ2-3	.	CASSLKAPPAAESHTDTQYF	TGTGCCAGCAGCTTAAAAGCCCCCCCAGCCGCTGAAAGCCACACAGATACGCAGTATTTT
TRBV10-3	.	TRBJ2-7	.	CAISEEGASYEQYF	TGTGCCATCAGTGAGGAGGGAGCTAGCTACGAGCAGTACTTC
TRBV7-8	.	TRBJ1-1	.	CASSTAQTLSWSEAFF	TGTGCCAGCAGCACCGCCCAAACTCTCTCGTGGTCTGAAGCTTTCTTT
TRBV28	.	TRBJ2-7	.	CASSLSPILETYEQYF	TGTGCCAGCAGTTTATCCCCCATACTCGAAACCTACGAGCAGTACTTC
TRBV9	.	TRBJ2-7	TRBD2	CASSVGVGGLAYEQYF	TGTGCCAGTTCGGTAGGGGTCGGGGGGTTGGCCTACGAGCAGTACTTC
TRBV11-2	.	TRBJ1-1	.	CASSFLVDGRSAFF	TGTGCCAGCAGCTTCCTAGTGGATGGACGATCAGCTTTCTTT
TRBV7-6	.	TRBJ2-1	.	CASSLGRGTGDEQFF	TGTGCCAGCAGCTTAGGTCGGGGGACCGGGGATGAGCAGTTCTTC
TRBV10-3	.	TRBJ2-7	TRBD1	CAISESGTGTTLISYEQYF	TGTGCCATCAGTGAGTCCGGGACAGGGACCACGCTGATATCCTACGAGCAGTACTTC
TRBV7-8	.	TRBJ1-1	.	CATESPGGAFF	TGTGCCACGGAGTCCCCGGGAGGGGCTTTCTTT
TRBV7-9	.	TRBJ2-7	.	CASSLSTGAEQYF	TGTGCCAGCAGCTTATCGACGGGGGCCGAGCAGTACTTC
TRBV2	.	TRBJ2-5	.	CASNLFKETQYF	TGTGCCAGCAATCTTTTTAAAGAGACCCAGTACTTC
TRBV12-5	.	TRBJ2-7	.	CASGLTVGDGIYEQYF	TGTGCTAGTGGTTTGACGGTAGGGGACGGCATCTACGAGCAGTACTTC
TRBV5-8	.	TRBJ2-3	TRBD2	CASSHGLAGGASTDTQYF	TGTGCCAGCAGCCACGGACTAGCGGGAGGGGCGAGCACAGATACGCAGTATTTT
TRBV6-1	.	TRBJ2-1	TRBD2	CASSVEGLDYNEQFF	TGTGCCAGCAGTGTAGAGGGACTAGACTACAATGAGCAGTTCTTC
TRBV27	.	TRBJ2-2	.	CASSFSLGENTGELFF	TGTGCCAGCAGTTTTTCTCTAGGGGAAAACACCGGGGAGCTGTTTTTT
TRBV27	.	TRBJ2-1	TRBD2	CASISGSYEQFF	TGTGCCAGCATTAGCGGGAGTTATGAGCAGTTCTTC
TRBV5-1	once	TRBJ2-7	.	CASSGSGEQYF	TGCGCCAGCAGCGGCAGCGGCGAGCAGTACTTC
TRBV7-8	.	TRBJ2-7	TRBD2	CASSLATSGSIYEQYF	TGTGCCAGCAGCTTAGCGACTAGCGGGAGTATCTACGAGCAGTACTTC
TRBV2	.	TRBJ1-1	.	CASSYRSTEAFF	TGTGCCAGCAGTTACAGGTCCACTGAAGCTTTCTTT
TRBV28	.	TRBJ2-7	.	CASSLRSYGGLYEQYF	TGTGCCAGCAGTTTAAGGTCCTACGGAGGGCTCTACGAGCAGTACTTC
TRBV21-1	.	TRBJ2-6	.	CASSRVTGTKPGANVLTF	TGTGCCAGCAGCAGGGTTACCGGGACAAAACCTGGGGCCAACGTCCTGACTTTC
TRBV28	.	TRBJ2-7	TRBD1	CASSFDRGHDEQYF	TGTGCCAGCAGTTTCGACAGGGGGCACGACGAGCAGTACTTC
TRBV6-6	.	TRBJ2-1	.	CASRSIVTSYNEQFF	TGTGCCAGCAGATCCATAGTGACCTCCTACAATGAGCAGTTCTTC
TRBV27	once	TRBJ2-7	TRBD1	CASSTGTGYEQYF	TGTGCCAGCAGTACCGGGACAGGGTACGAGCAGTACTTC
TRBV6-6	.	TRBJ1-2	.	CASTNPGANYGYTF	TGTGCCAGCACCAACCCGGGGGCGAACTATGGCTACACCTTC
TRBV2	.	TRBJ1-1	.	CASQGPEAFF	TGTGCCAGCCAGGGCCCTGAAGCTTTCTTT
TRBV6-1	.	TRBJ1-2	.	CASSEEAREIFYGYTF	TGTGCCAGCAGTGAAGAAGCCAGGGAGATATTCTATGGCTACACCTTC
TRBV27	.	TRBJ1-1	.	CASSLGGGNTEAFF	TGTGCCAGCAGTTTAGGCGGGGGAAACACTGAAGCTTTCTTT
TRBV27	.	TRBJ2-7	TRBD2	CASSSGRGGYEQYF	TGTGCCAGCAGTTCAGGGAGGGGTGGGTACGAGCAGTACTTC
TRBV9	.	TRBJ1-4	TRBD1	CASSSRQGTNEKLFF	TGTGCCAGCAGCTCTAGACAGGGAACTAATGAAAAACTGTTTTTT
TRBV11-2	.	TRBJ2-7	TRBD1	CASRTGGRYEQYF	TGTGCCAGCAGAACAGGGGGCAGGTACGAGCAGTACTTC
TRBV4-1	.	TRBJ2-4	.	CASSQEGRIASKNIQYF	TGCGCCAGCAGCCAAGAGGGGCGGATAGCATCCAAAAACATTCAGTACTTC
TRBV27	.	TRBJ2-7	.	CASIGVERQYF	TGTGCCAGCATAGGAGTCGAGAGGCAGTACTTC
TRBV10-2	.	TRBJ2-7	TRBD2	CASRAGLADPYEQYF	TGCGCCAGCAGGGCGGGACTAGCGGACCCCTACGAGCAGTACTTC
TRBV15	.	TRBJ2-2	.	CATSRVSLESSTGELFF	TGTGCCACCAGCAGAGTTTCCCTGGAGTCGAGCACCGGGGAGCTGTTTTTT
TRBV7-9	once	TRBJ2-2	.	CASSLAWEQDTGELFF	TGTGCCAGCAGCTTAGCCTGGGAGCAGGACACCGGGGAGCTGTTTTTT
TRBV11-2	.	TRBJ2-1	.	CASSLWAYNEQFF	TGTGCCAGCAGCTTATGGGCGTACAATGAGCAGTTCTTC
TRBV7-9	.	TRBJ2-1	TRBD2	CASSPRLAGPLYNEQFF	TGTGCCAGCAGCCCCAGACTAGCGGGGCCCTTATACAATGAGCAGTTCTTC
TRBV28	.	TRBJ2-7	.	CASSLTPHSYEQYF	TGTGCCAGCAGTTTGACTCCTCATTCTTACGAGCAGTACTTC
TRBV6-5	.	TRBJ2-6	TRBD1	CASSPTGTGANVLTF	TGTGCCAGCAGTCCGACAGGGACTGGGGCCAACGTCCTGACTTTC
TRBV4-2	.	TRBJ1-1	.	CASSRDPDTEAFF	TGTGCCAGCAGCCGCGACCCGGACACTGAAGCTTTCTTT
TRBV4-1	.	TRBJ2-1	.	CASSQVGGFRGLSNEQFF	TGCGCCAGCAGCCAAGTCGGGGGGTTCAGGGGACTATCGAATGAGCAGTTCTTC
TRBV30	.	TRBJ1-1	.	CAWSLVGSEAFF	TGTGCCTGGAGTCTCGTAGGGTCGGAAGCTTTCTTT
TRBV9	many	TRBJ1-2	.	CASSGFGQGKNYGYTF	TGTGCCAGCAGCGGATTCGGACAAGGAAAAAACTATGGCTACACCTTC
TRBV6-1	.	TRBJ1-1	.	CASRGDGSTEAFF	TGTGCCAGCAGGGGGGACGGATCCACTGAAGCTTTCTTT
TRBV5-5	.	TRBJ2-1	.	CASSWPSIEQFF	TGTGCCAGCAGCTGGCCCTCTATTGAGCAGTTCTTC
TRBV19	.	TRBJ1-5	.	CASSPPPYTYSNQPQHF	TGTGCCAGTAGTCCGCCACCCTATACGTACAGCAATCAGCCCCAGCATTTT
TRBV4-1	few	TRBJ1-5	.	CASSQRKGNQPQHF	TGCGCCAGCAGCCAAAGGAAGGGAAATCAGCCCCAGCATTTT
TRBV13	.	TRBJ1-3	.	CASSLVEGRSGNTIYF	TGTGCCAGCAGCTTAGTAGAGGGTCGGTCTGGAAACACCATATATTTT
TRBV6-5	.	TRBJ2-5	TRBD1	CASSYLGTGALETQYF	TGTGCCAGCAGTTATCTTGGGACAGGGGCATTGGAGACCCAGTACTTC